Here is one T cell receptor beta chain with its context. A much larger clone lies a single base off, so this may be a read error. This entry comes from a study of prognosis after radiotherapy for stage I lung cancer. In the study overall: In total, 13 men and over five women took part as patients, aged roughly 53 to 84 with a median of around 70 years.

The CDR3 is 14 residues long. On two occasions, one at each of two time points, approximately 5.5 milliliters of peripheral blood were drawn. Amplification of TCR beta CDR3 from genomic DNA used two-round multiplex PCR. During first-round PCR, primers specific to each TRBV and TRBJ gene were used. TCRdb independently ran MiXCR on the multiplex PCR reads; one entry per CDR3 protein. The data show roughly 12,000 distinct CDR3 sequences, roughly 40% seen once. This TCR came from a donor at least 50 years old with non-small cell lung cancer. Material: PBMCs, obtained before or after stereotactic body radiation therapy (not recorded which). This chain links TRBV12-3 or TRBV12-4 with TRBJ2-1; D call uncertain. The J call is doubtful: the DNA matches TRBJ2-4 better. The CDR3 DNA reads TGTGCCAGCAGTCTTGAGTACAGAGAAAACATTCAGTACTTC. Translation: CASSLEYRENIQYF.